The clone carrying this T cell receptor (beta chain) was seen only once. V was cut by 0 bases and J by 7 bases, with 11 bases left in between. The CDR3 is 14 residues long. Germline V gives CDR1 SGDLS, CDR2 YYNGEE. The sample is drawn from a study of T cells in Graves' hyperthyroidism and ophthalmopathy. TCR beta CDR3 regions were amplified from RNA. HTBI primers drove first-round RT-PCR of the TCR CDR3. TCRdb reanalysed the multiplex PCR reads using MiXCR and keeps one entry per CDR3 protein. Altogether 410,000 or so distinct CDR3 sequences are present, roughly 14% being singletons, with the ten largest covering about 13%.

The gene calls are TRBV9 and TRBJ2-1; tentatively, D is TRBD2 (6 bases). The sample comprised blood. The TCR comes from a man between 18 and 35 years old with Graves' ophthalmopathy. The CDR3 coding sequence is TGTGCCAGCAGCGTAGGGTCGGCGGGGAATGAGCAGTTCTTC. Protein: CASSVGSAGNEQFF.